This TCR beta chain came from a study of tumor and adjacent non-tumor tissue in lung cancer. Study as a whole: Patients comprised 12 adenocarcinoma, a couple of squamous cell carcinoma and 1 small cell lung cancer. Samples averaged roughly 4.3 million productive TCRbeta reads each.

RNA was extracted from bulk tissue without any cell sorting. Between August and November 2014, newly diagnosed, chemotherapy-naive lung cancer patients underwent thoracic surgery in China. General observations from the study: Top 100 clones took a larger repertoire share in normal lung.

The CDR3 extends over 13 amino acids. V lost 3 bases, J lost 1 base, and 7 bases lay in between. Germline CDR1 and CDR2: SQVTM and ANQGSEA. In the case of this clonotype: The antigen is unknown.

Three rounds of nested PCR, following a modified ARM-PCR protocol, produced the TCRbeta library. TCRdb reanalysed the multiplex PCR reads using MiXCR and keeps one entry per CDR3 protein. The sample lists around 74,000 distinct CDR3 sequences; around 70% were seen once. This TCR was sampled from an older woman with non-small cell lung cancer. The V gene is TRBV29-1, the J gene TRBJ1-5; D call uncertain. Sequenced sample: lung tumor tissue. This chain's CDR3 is CSVDVGSNQPQHF. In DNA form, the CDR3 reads TGCAGCGTTGATGTAGGCAGCAATCAGCCCCAGCATTTT.